This TCR beta chain was found in a study of human T cells and chemical hapten exposure (dated by TCRdb to the early 2020s). Regarding the research as a whole: For sensitization, 2% DPC in acetone was applied to a 2 cm by 2 cm area of upper inner arm skin. Throughout the study period of around 25 weeks, patients also received therapeutic DPC doses to the scalp every week. Patch tests used Finn chambers with 0.01% DPC on the upper back, scored after 6 days by International Contact Dermatitis Research Group standards. The mostly female patient cohort included alopecia areata with under or over 50% scalp involvement, alopecia totalis and alopecia universalis. Libraries were pooled for sequencing, and per-sample TCR yields varied mainly because of small differences in library volumes within the pool. This study followed changes in the peripheral blood TCR repertoire in vivo during primary and secondary sensitization of alopecia patients to the hapten diphenylcyclopropenone (DPC). Patient blood was sampled pre-sensitization (week 0) and at 2, 6 and about 24 weeks after DPC sensitization. For TCR sequencing, blood came from 25 to 35 alopecia patients at anywhere from one to four time points (pre-sensitization, 2, 6 and 24 weeks). Overall study outcomes, separate from this receptor: Because all patients had alopecia, a presumed autoimmune disease, the immune response of the patients might differ from that of healthy individuals. Expanded TCRs formed significantly more large CDR3 similarity clusters than pre-sensitization or healthy control sets, consistent with antigen-driven responses. DPC sensitization did not change the number of TCRs with a frequency above 1 in 1000, and there was no evidence of changes in global repertoire structure. A positive correlation was found between the number of PT1 expanded TCRs and patch test score, with significance reached at thresholds 8, 16 and 32 but not 4. Repeated subsampling changed both the strength of the expansion versus patch-test correlation and the threshold at which the correlation became significant.

A remark on this clonotype: The antigen it binds to is not known. No base-level quality is on record; no much larger clone is a single base apart.

The meaning of the sample's time point label: pre-sensitization, week 0. Sample treatment or condition, as interpreted from the label and publication: therapeutic diphenylcyclopropenone sensitization with weekly scalp DPC. At every patch-test visit, the blood draw took place before the patch test was put on. Patients were considered eligible if aged 18 to 70, diagnosed with alopecia and deemed suitable for DPC therapy, and patients were excluded if pregnant. Total RNA was extracted from unfractionated whole blood collected in Tempus Blood RNA tubes. Library preparation was by RACE. TCRdb lists the instrument as NextSeq 500. During library preparation, unique molecular identifiers were attached to individual cDNA molecules so that TCRs could be counted quantitatively and reproducibly. From each blood RNA sample, both TCR alpha and TCR beta chains were sequenced. The authors' pipeline ran thus. The median number of TCRs per sample was roughly 100,000, ranging from roughly 23,224 to 700,000. The Decombinator software suite was used to annotate the V, J and CDR3 of the TCR reads. For PS versus PT1 abundance plots, all samples were subsampled to the same number of TCRs (28,000). Expanded TCRs were defined as absent before sensitization and observed at least eight times at the 2-week time point. TCRdb reworked the public reads: Q25 trimming with fastp, MiXCR clone assembly, productive beta chains retained. Each record represents a unique CDR3 protein, reported with the most common genes and DNA among its rows. TCRdb's processing, not the study's, gives the V and J calls here. Here the sample has over 300,000 distinct CDR3 sequences; roughly 5% occur a single time. The ten largest account for 2.6% of the sample.

The cysteine opens and the phenylalanine closes a CDR3 of 15 amino acids. The read is trimmed to its CDR3 DNA, 45 bases read in frame from base 1. In the germline V gene, CDR1 corresponds to SQVTM and CDR2 to ANQGSEA. V is pruned by 6 bases and J by 4 bases, leaving 10 bases of the junction without a gene match. This receptor was taken from a woman aged 50 to 60 with alopecia areata. Some clones in this sample may be carry-over from other donors' samples. The receptor chain draws on TRBV29-1 and TRBJ2-2, with 8 junctional bases fitting TRBD1. The specimen comprised whole blood, sampled in connection with sensitization to the hapten diphenylcyclopropenone (DPC). The DNA sequence is given as TGCAGCGTCGATCTGGACAGGGCGAGCACCGGGGAGCTGTTTTTT. It translates to CSVDLDRASTGELFF.